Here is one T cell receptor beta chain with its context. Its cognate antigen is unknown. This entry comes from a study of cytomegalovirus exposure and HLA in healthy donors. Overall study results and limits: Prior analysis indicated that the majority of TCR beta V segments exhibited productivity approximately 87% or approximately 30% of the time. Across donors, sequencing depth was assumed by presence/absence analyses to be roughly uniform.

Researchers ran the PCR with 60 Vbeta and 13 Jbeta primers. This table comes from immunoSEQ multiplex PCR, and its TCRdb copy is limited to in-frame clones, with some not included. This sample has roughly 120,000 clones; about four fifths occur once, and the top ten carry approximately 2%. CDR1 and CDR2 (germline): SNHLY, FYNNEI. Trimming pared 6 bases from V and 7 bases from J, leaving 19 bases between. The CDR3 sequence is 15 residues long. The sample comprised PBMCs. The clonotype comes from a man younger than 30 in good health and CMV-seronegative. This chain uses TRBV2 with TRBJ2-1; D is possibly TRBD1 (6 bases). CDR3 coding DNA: TGTGCCAGCAGCCACGGGACACCCGGTCGGAATGAGCAGTTCTTC. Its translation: CASSHGTPGRNEQFF.